The 11 T cell receptor beta chains given below trace back to one sample, sequenced in a study of PD-1 blockade in classical Hodgkin lymphoma. Measured with immunoSEQ multiplex PCR; TCRdb has only the in-frame clones, and not every one. Counted here are 13,000 or so clones, about 80% occurring once; the ten biggest clones make up about 0.89%. As to time point: cycle 4 day 1 (C4D1), after around six weeks of nivolumab. Relapse was seen in all patients after autologous stem cell transplantation, and brentuximab vedotin exposure was variable. Using magnetic negative selection, the CD4+ T cells were separated out of thawed PBMCs. The sample consisted of CD4+ T cells from blood, taken before the fourth cycle of nivolumab. The receptors originated from a human donor with classical Hodgkin lymphoma.

The chain recombines TRBV27 with TRBJ2-4; D not certain. The CDR3 contains 15 residues. Germline CDR1 reads MNHEY; CDR2 reads SMNVEV (reference sequence). V was clipped by 3 bases and J by 2 bases, with 11 bases between them. In DNA form, the CDR3 reads TGTGCCAGCAGTTTTTCCGGGTTCACCAAAAACATTCAGTACTTC. Translating gives CASSFSGFTKNIQYF.

The chain links TRBV25-1 to TRBJ1-1, with 11 bases that match TRBD1. Germline V gene sequence: CDR1 MGHDK, CDR2 SYGVNS. V was pared by 2 bases and J by 4 bases, with 3 bases of the junction left unmatched. The CDR3 runs 15 residues. The CDR3 loop reads CASSEGTGGVTEAFF. The CDR3 DNA reads TGTGCCAGCAGTGAAGGGACAGGGGGTGTCACTGAAGCTTTCTTT.

The genes are TRBV19 and TRBJ1-2; D gene unclear. V was shortened by 11 bases and J by 0 bases, with 16 bases between the two germline ends. Germline values: CDR1 LNHDA, CDR2 SQIVND (reference sequence). The CDR3 contains 14 residues. The CDR3 region has the DNA TGTGCCGGACCCCCTCGACGGACTAACTATGGCTACACCTTC. Translation gives CAGPPRRTNYGYTF. Variable domain in full (rest from reference TRBV19 and TRBJ1-2): DGGITQSPKYLFRKEGQNVTLSCEQNLNHDAMYWYRQDPGQGLRLIYYSQIVNDFQKGDIAEGYSVSREKKESFPLTVTSAQKNPTAFYLCAGPPRRTNYGYTFGSGTRLTVV.

The chain uses TRBV5-5 and TRBJ1-6, with 7 bases aligning to TRBD1. V shed 2 bases and J 7 bases; nucleotides not matched to a gene: 6. The V gene's germline CDR1 is SGHKS and CDR2 YYEKEE (reference sequence). CDR3 size: 15 residues. The CDR3 loop reads CASSFDWDRNSPLHF. In DNA, the CDR3 is TGTGCCAGCAGCTTTGATTGGGACAGAAATTCACCCCTCCACTTT.

The rearrangement links TRBV5-1 to TRBJ2-5, with TRBD2 identical over 10 bases. The CDR3 length is 16 residues. The germline gives CDR1 SGHRS, CDR2 YFSETQ. V lost 1 base and J lost 4; bases outside the gene matches: 7. The CDR3 region is CASSLIPSGRGETQYF. As DNA, the CDR3 is TGCGCCAGCAGCTTGATCCCTAGCGGGAGAGGAGAGACCCAGTACTTC.

The V call is TRBV10-3, the J call TRBJ1-5, with no clear D. Trimming stripped 4 bases from V and 3 bases from J, with 13 bases between. The V gene's germline CDR1 is ENHRY and CDR2 SYGVKD. The CDR3 is 15 residues long. The CDR3 region has the DNA TGTGCCATCAGTGGTGGAGGGCAGACCAATCAGCCCCAGCATTTT. This codes for CAISGGGQTNQPQHF.

This chain uses TRBV30 with TRBJ2-7; no clear D gene. Germline V gene sequence: CDR1 GTSNPN, CDR2 SVGIG (reference sequence). The CDR3 has 12 residues. Trimming cost V 2 bases and J 3 bases, with 8 bases left between them. CDR3 region: CAWSLGSYEQYF. The CDR3 nucleotides are TGTGCCTGGAGTCTCGGAAGCTACGAGCAGTACTTC.

This clone was picked up one time. This chain joins TRBV4-1 and TRBJ1-6; 8 positions agree with TRBD1. This CDR3 is built from 15 residues. Germline loops: CDR1 MGHRA, CDR2 YSYEKL. V was pared by 3 bases and J by 6 bases, with 4 bases of the junction left unmatched. The CDR3 here is CASSQTDRVNSPLHF. CDR3 sequence (DNA): TGCGCCAGCAGCCAGACGGACAGGGTTAATTCACCCCTCCACTTT.

The chain uses TRBV7-9 and TRBJ1-1; maybe TRBD1 (5 bases). The germline gives CDR1 SEHNR, CDR2 FQNEAQ (reference sequence). The V end lost 1 base, the J end lost 0 bases, and 6 bases lay between the germline ends. The CDR3 extends over 14 amino acids. The CDR3 is CASSLEGVNTEAFF. For the CDR3, the DNA is TGTGCCAGCAGCTTAGAAGGGGTGAACACTGAAGCTTTCTTT.

The V call is TRBV7-2, the J call TRBJ2-5; 9 bases match TRBD1. V lost 8 bases and J lost 0; bases outside the gene matches: 7. There are 15 residues in the CDR3. Germline V gene sequence: CDR1 SGHTA, CDR2 FQGNSA. CDR3: CASGRDRADQETQYF. CDR3 nucleotides: TGTGCCAGCGGCAGGGACAGGGCTGACCAAGAGACCCAGTACTTC.

This chain links TRBV7-2 with TRBJ1-3; 8 nucleotides agree with TRBD1. Losses at the gene ends were 4 bases for V and 4 bases for J; bases not matched to a gene: 6. The CDR3 totals 15 residues. Germline V gene sequence: CDR1 SGHTA, CDR2 FQGNSA. The CDR3 spells CASSSRGLGGNTIYF. The CDR3 DNA reads TGTGCCAGCAGCTCCAGGGGGCTAGGGGGAAACACCATATATTTT.